This TCR beta chain came from a study of shared clonotypes between healthy human individuals. V lost 5 bases and J lost 1, with 10 bases in between. CDR3 length: 14 residues. Looked up from germline, CDR1 is SGHTA and CDR2 is FQGNSA. TCRdb keeps only in-frame clones here, not all; method: immunoSEQ multiplex PCR. The data show roughly 760,000 clones, roughly 70% seen once. The chain has TRBV7-2 and TRBJ2-3; D gene uncertain. This receptor was taken from a young woman in good health. The sample was memory CD4+ T cells sorted from blood. Subset of the sample: CD45RA-negative fraction. The CDR3 spells CASSTYLGTDTQYF. The CDR3 coding sequence is TGTGCCAGCAGCACATACCTTGGCACAGATACGCAGTATTTT.